This T cell receptor (beta chain) was retrieved from a study of cytomegalovirus exposure and HLA in healthy donors. This clone appeared a single time. Researchers ran the PCR with 60 Vbeta and 13 Jbeta primers. Data came from immunoSEQ multiplex PCR; TCRdb stores just in-frame clones and leaves some out. The table shows some 150,000 clones, with about two thirds occurring only once. The TCR comes from a man between 60 and 75 years old in good health and CMV-seronegative. Material for sequencing was PBMCs.

The CDR3 here is CARGSSYEQYF. CDR3 DNA: TGTGCCAGGGGGAGCTCCTACGAGCAGTACTTC. The J gene is TRBJ2-7, the V gene TRBV30; tentative D call: TRBD1 (6 bases). CDR1 is GTSNPN, CDR2 SVGIG, per germline (reference sequence). V lost 8 bases to trimming and J lost 0 bases, with 8 bases between them. The CDR3 has 11 amino acids. The full variable domain, with the rest looked up from reference TRBV30 and TRBJ2-7, is SQTIHQWPATLVQPVGSPLSLECTVEGTSNPNLYWYRQAAGRGLQLLFYSVGIGQISSEVPQNLSASRPQDRQFILSSKKLLLSDSGFYLCARGSSYEQYFGPGTRLTVT.